The next 27 T cell receptor beta chains were all read from a single sample in a study of radiotherapy plus CTLA-4 blockade in lung cancer. Measured with immunoSEQ multiplex PCR; TCRdb has only the in-frame clones, and not every one. Seen here are some 37,000 clones, about 73% observed once, and the top ten hold around 9%. This material consisted of peripheral blood, taken from a patient treated with radiotherapy plus ipilimumab. These receptors all come from a human donor with non-small cell lung cancer who had stable disease on radiotherapy plus ipilimumab.

CDR3: CASSLVGVLNTEAFF. CDR3 in DNA: TGTGCCAGCAGCTTGGTTGGGGTTTTGAACACTGAAGCTTTCTTT. This chain connects TRBV5-4 to TRBJ1-1; the D is unclear. The V gene lost 0 bases and the J gene lost 0 bases, with 9 bases spanning the gap. This CDR3 contains 15 residues. CDR1 and CDR2 from the germline V gene are SGHNT and YYREEE (reference sequence).

This clone occurred a few times. V is TRBV6-1 and J is TRBJ2-7; D remains ambiguous. The CDR3 loop spans 12 amino acids. CDR1 MNHNS and CDR2 SASEGT come from the germline V gene. V was clipped by 7 bases and J by 5 bases, with 12 bases between them. CDR3 loop: CASNTTPNEQYV. CDR3 bases: TGTGCCAGCAACACCACCCCCAACGAGCAGTACGTC.

The chain recombines TRBV30 with TRBJ1-2; 7 bases are a match to TRBD1. CDR3 length: 16 residues. The ends lost 1 base at V and 4 bases at J; junction bases unmatched: 12. Germline V gene sequence: CDR1 GTSNPN, CDR2 SVGIG (reference sequence). As DNA, the CDR3 is TGTGCCTGGAGTGGGCCCCCAGGGGGGGCGGGCTATGGCTACACCTTC. This sequence encodes CAWSGPPGGAGYGYTF.

In this sample, this clone turned up a few times. The rearrangement links TRBV10-3 to TRBJ2-2; TRBD2 matches 10 bases. The junction had 6 bases not matched to a gene; V was cut back by 6 bases and J by 5 bases. The V gene's germline CDR1 is ENHRY and CDR2 SYGVKD. This CDR3 is built from 15 residues. The CDR3 nucleotides are TGTGCCATCAGGAGCGGGGGGGCCTGGACCGGGGAGCTGTTTTTT. Protein: CAIRSGGAWTGELFF.

The chain employs TRBV9 and TRBJ1-1; D remains unclear. The CDR3 has 15 residues. Trimming stripped 0 bases from V and 2 bases from J, with 11 bases between. CDR1 is SGDLS, CDR2 YYNGEE, per germline. The CDR3 DNA reads as TGTGCCAGCAGCGTAGAGGGTTATCAAAACACTGAAGCTTTCTTT. It is translated as CASSVEGYQNTEAFF. Combining the CDR3 with reference TRBV9 and TRBJ1-1 gives the whole variable domain DSGVTQTPKHLITATGQRVTLRCSPRSGDLSVYWYQQSLDQGLQFLIQYYNGEERAKGNILERFSAQQFPDLHSELNLSSLELGDSALYFCASSVEGYQNTEAFFGQGTRLTVV.

The chain joins TRBV6-5 to TRBJ1-4; D possibly corresponds to TRBD1 (5 bases). The CDR3 length is 14 residues. The germline V gene has CDR1 MNHEY and CDR2 SVGAGI. V lost 0 bases and J 8 bases, leaving 10 bases between the germline ends. CDR3 sequence: CASSYSGRGEKLFF. The DNA of the CDR3 is TGTGCCAGCAGTTACTCGGGGCGGGGGGAAAAACTGTTTTTT.

The V call is TRBV5-1, the J call TRBJ1-1; TRBD1 is a possible D gene (6 bases). Germline CDR1 and CDR2: SGHRS and YFSETQ. Trimming took 0 bases from V and 0 from J, leaving 9 bases between them. This CDR3 has 15 amino acids. The chain's CDR3 is CASSLVEGVNTEAFF. DNA for the CDR3: TGCGCCAGCAGCTTGGTAGAGGGGGTGAACACTGAAGCTTTCTTT. The entire variable domain, with the rest obtained from reference TRBV5-1 and TRBJ1-1, is as follows: KAGVTQTPRYLIKTRGQQVTLSCSPISGHRSVSWYQQTPGQGLQFLFEYFSETQRNKGNFPGRFSGRQFSNSRSEMNVSTLELGDSALYLCASSLVEGVNTEAFFGQGTRLTVV.

The rearrangement links TRBV28 to TRBJ1-2, with TRBD1 as a possible D gene (5 bases). The CDR3 is 15 residues long. Germline CDR1 reads MDHEN; CDR2 reads SYDVKM. V lost 2 bases to trimming and J lost 0 bases, with 10 bases between them. For the CDR3, the DNA is TGTGCCAGCAGTTTAGACAGTTTGACTAACTATGGCTACACCTTC. Translated, it gives CASSLDSLTNYGYTF.

The chain employs TRBV6-5 and TRBJ1-3, with D possibly matching TRBD1 (5 bases). The V end was cut by 5 bases, the J end by 0 bases, with 11 bases between. In germline, CDR1 is MNHEY, CDR2 SVGAGI. The CDR3 length is 15 residues. The CDR3: CASSRDGSSGNTIYF. The CDR3 DNA sequence: TGTGCCAGCAGTAGGGACGGCTCCTCTGGAAACACCATATATTTT.

The rearrangement uses TRBV5-1 and TRBJ1-6, with D possibly TRBD1 on 5 matching bases. Germline CDR1 and CDR2: SGHRS and YFSETQ. The CDR3 covers 14 residues. Between the trimmed V and J ends, which lost 5 bases and 3 bases, there was a span of 9 bases. DNA for the CDR3: TGCGCCAGCAGTCCGAGGGGCTATAATTCACCCCTCCACTTT. Residues: CASSPRGYNSPLHF.

The chain is built from TRBV6-1 and TRBJ2-1; 9 bases fit TRBD1. J lost 6 bases, V lost 4 bases, and 10 bases had no gene match. The CDR3 consists of 16 residues. Germline CDR1 is MNHNS and CDR2 is SASEGT. As DNA, the CDR3 is TGTGCCAGCAGTGGTTCCCGGGACAGGGCGTTCAATGAGCAGTTCTTC. Residues: CASSGSRDRAFNEQFF.

The CDR3 nucleotides are TGCGCCAGCAGCCAAGATTATGGGGTCTGGCGGGGGCTCACAGATACGCAGTATTTT. Protein product: CASSQDYGVWRGLTDTQYF. J is TRBJ2-3 and V is TRBV4-3; D is perhaps TRBD2 (7 bases). CDR3 length: 19 residues. Germline values: CDR1 LGHNA, CDR2 YSLEER. V dropped 0 bases and J dropped 2 bases, with 21 bases sitting between them.

Only a few counts were recorded for this clone. The CDR3 DNA is TGTGCCAGCAGTACTGCGGGGTACTCTGGAAACACCATATATTTT. Protein sequence: CASSTAGYSGNTIYF. The chain joins TRBV6-6 to TRBJ1-3, with no clear D. Germline assignment: CDR1 MNHNY and CDR2 SVGAGI (reference sequence). V was clipped by 5 bases and J by 0 bases, with 11 bases between them. The length of the CDR3 is 15 residues.

This clone has just one count. This chain joins TRBV5-4 and TRBJ2-3, with D unresolved. The CDR3 totals 13 residues. Per the germline V gene, CDR1 is SGHNT and CDR2 is YYREEE (reference sequence). The V end lost 4 bases, the J end lost 0 bases, and 6 bases lay between the germline ends. CDR3 bases: TGTGCCAGCAGCACGACTAGCACAGATACGCAGTATTTT. Its translation: CASSTTSTDTQYF.

V gene TRBV6-6 combines with J gene TRBJ2-1; D possibly corresponds to TRBD2 (6 bases). V gave up 7 bases and J gave up 0 bases, with 13 bases separating them. The CDR3 extends over 15 amino acids. Germline assignment: CDR1 MNHNY and CDR2 SVGAGI (reference sequence). The CDR3 reads CASIATGASYNEQFF. In DNA, the CDR3 is TGTGCCAGCATAGCGACGGGAGCCTCCTACAATGAGCAGTTCTTC.

This clone was counted once. The genes are TRBV18 and TRBJ1-1, with TRBD1 identical over 7 bases. V lost 2 bases, J lost 10 bases, and 16 bases stayed unmatched. The germline CDR1 and CDR2 sequences are KGHSH and LQKENI. The CDR3 contains 16 residues. CDR3 DNA sequence: TGTGCCAGCTCACCATATCTTTCCGAAAAACAGGGGACAGCTTTCTTT. Translating gives CASSPYLSEKQGTAFF.

J is TRBJ1-4 and V is TRBV5-1; D is perhaps TRBD1 (6 bases). Germline V lookup: CDR1 SGHRS, CDR2 YFSETQ. V lost 0 bases and J lost 8, with 17 bases in between. CDR3 length equals 16 residues. CDR3 loop: CASSLGSDRIGEKLFF. Written as DNA, the CDR3 is TGCGCCAGCAGCTTGGGGTCAGACAGGATTGGGGAAAAACTGTTTTTT.

The rearrangement links TRBV27 to TRBJ1-5; a weak D match, TRBD1 (5 bases). The CDR3 contains 15 residues. Germline lookup yields CDR1 MNHEY and CDR2 SMNVEV (reference sequence). V was trimmed by 8 bases and J by 2 bases, leaving 16 bases between them. CDR3 amino acids: CASALGRAGNQPQHF. The CDR3 region has the DNA TGTGCCAGCGCCCTTGGCAGGGCCGGCAATCAGCCCCAGCATTTT.

This clone was observed a single time. The chain has TRBV15 and TRBJ1-2; tentative D call: TRBD1 (5 bases). Trimming took off 1 base at V and 6 bases at J, with 9 bases between the two ends. This CDR3 spans 13 amino acids. The V gene's germline CDR1 is LNHNV and CDR2 YYDKDF (reference sequence). The CDR3 DNA reads TGTGCCACCAGCAGAGCATTGGGGGATGGCTACACCTTC. It is translated as CATSRALGDGYTF.

The chain recombines TRBV7-9 with TRBJ2-2; 7 bases are a match to TRBD2. V dropped 1 base and J dropped 1; count of bases not matched to a gene: 9. The CDR3 is 18 amino acids. Germline-derived CDR1 and CDR2 are SEHNR and FQNEAQ (reference sequence). The CDR3 region has the DNA TGTGCCAGCAGCTTAGTCTGGCGGGGGAATAAGAACACCGGGGAGCTGTTTTTT. Amino acid sequence: CASSLVWRGNKNTGELFF.

This chain joins TRBV6-1 and TRBJ1-1; no firm D call. The germline V gene encodes CDR1 MNHNS and CDR2 SASEGT. This CDR3 is built from 12 residues. V was clipped by 10 bases and J by 5 bases, with 14 bases between them. CDR3 sequence: CATGYLGTEAFF. The CDR3 nucleotides are TGTGCCACGGGGTATCTGGGAACTGAAGCTTTCTTT.

The rearrangement joins TRBV9 to TRBJ1-2; unclear D gene. The CDR3 is 12 residues long. Per germline, CDR1 SGDLS and CDR2 YYNGEE. V was clipped by 0 bases and J by 7 bases, with 7 bases between them. CDR3 in DNA: TGTGCCAGCAGCGTAGGGTTTAGTGGCTACACCTTC. It specifies CASSVGFSGYTF.

The chain combines TRBV20-1 with TRBJ1-2, with D perhaps TRBD1 (6 bases). This CDR3 spans 11 amino acids. Trimming left V 6 bases short and J 5 bases short, with 10 bases between. The germline V gene encodes CDR1 DFQATT and CDR2 SNEGSKA (reference sequence). The CDR3: CSAPTGYGYTF. CDR3 nucleotide sequence: TGCAGTGCCCCCACAGGGTATGGCTACACCTTC.

The sample holds one count of this clone. The J gene is TRBJ2-7, the V gene TRBV7-9, with TRBD1 matching 7 bases. Germline V gene sequence: CDR1 SEHNR, CDR2 FQNEAQ (reference sequence). With V trimmed by 5 bases and J by 2 bases, 9 bases remained unmatched. This CDR3 region has 15 residues. CDR3 loop: CASSIRQGATYEQYF. The DNA of the CDR3 is TGTGCCAGCAGCATAAGACAGGGCGCGACCTACGAGCAGTACTTC. Together with reference TRBV7-9 and TRBJ2-7, the CDR3 gives the full variable domain: DTGVSQNPRHKITKRGQNVTFRCDPISEHNRLYWYRQTLGQGPEFLTYFQNEAQLEKSRLLSDRFSAERPKGSFSTLEIQRTEQGDSAMYLCASSIRQGATYEQYFGPGTRLTVT.

The chain joins TRBV19 to TRBJ1-5; D perhaps matches TRBD1 (6 bases). The germline V gene has CDR1 LNHDA and CDR2 SQIVND (reference sequence). The CDR3 contains 13 residues. V gave up 6 bases and J gave up 7 bases, with 13 bases separating them. The CDR3 spells CASRDRDNQPQHF. Written as DNA, the CDR3 is TGTGCCAGTAGGGACAGAGATAACCAGCCCCAGCATTTT. The full variable domain, with the rest looked up from reference TRBV19 and TRBJ1-5, is DGGITQSPKYLFRKEGQNVTLSCEQNLNHDAMYWYRQDPGQGLRLIYYSQIVNDFQKGDIAEGYSVSREKKESFPLTVTSAQKNPTAFYLCASRDRDNQPQHFGDGTRLSIL.

The chain combines TRBV7-9 with TRBJ1-5; D remains ambiguous. The germline CDR1 and CDR2 sequences are SEHNR and FQNEAQ (reference sequence). This CDR3 has 14 amino acids. Trimming removed 2 bases at V and 0 bases at J, with 5 bases between. DNA of the CDR3: TGTGCCAGCAGCTTAATGGCTAGCAATCAGCCCCAGCATTTT. It encodes CASSLMASNQPQHF.

The chain combines TRBV5-5 with TRBJ2-7; D uncertain. CDR3 length: 14 residues. The ends were cut back, 0 bases at V and 2 bases at J, with 9 bases in the middle. CDR1 SGHKS and CDR2 YYEKEE come from the germline V gene (reference sequence). CDR3 nucleotides: TGTGCCAGCAGCTTGGATCCGGGTACCTACGAGCAGTACTTC. Translating gives CASSLDPGTYEQYF.